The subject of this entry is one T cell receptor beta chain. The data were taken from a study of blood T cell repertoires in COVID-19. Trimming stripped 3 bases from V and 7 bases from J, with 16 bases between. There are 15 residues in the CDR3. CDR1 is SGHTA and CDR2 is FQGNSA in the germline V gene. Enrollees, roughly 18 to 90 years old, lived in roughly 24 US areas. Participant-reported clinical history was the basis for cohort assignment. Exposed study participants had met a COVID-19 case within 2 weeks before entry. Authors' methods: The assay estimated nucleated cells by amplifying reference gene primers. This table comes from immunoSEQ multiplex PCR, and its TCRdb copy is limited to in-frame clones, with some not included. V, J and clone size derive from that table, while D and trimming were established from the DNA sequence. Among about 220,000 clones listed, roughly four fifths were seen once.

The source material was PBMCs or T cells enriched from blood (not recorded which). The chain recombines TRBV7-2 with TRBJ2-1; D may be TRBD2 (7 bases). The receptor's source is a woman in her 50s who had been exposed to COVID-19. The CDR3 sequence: CASSLGGPGRNEQFF. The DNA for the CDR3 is TGTGCCAGCAGCTTGGGGGGGCCCGGGAGGAATGAGCAGTTCTTC.